This T cell receptor beta chain came from a study of cytomegalovirus exposure and HLA in healthy donors. This table comes from immunoSEQ multiplex PCR, and its TCRdb copy is limited to in-frame clones, with some not included. The sample carries 150,000 to 200,000 clones, 85% recorded once. The CDR3 runs to 15 residues. V was cut by 3 bases and J by 2 bases, with 13 bases left in between. Germline values: CDR1 LGHNA, CDR2 YNFKEQ. The sequenced material came from PBMCs. The rearrangement uses TRBV4-2 and TRBJ1-2; TRBD1 might be the D (5 bases). The sequence derives from a man aged 18 to 35 in good health and CMV-seropositive. The CDR3 DNA reads as TGTGCCAGCAGCCACGAACAGGCCCTAAACTATGGCTACACCTTC. Its translation: CASSHEQALNYGYTF.